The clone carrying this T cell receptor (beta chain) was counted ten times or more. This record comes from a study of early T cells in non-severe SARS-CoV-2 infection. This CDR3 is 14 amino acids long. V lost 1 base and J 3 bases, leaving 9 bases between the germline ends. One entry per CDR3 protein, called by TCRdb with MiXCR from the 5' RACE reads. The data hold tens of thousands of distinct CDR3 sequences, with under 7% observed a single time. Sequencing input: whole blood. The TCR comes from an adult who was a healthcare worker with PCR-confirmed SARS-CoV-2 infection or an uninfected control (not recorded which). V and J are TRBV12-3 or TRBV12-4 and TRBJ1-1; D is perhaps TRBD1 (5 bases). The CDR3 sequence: CASSLGRGDTEAFF. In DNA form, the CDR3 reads TGTGCCAGCAGTTTAGGGCGGGGGGACACTGAAGCTTTCTTT.